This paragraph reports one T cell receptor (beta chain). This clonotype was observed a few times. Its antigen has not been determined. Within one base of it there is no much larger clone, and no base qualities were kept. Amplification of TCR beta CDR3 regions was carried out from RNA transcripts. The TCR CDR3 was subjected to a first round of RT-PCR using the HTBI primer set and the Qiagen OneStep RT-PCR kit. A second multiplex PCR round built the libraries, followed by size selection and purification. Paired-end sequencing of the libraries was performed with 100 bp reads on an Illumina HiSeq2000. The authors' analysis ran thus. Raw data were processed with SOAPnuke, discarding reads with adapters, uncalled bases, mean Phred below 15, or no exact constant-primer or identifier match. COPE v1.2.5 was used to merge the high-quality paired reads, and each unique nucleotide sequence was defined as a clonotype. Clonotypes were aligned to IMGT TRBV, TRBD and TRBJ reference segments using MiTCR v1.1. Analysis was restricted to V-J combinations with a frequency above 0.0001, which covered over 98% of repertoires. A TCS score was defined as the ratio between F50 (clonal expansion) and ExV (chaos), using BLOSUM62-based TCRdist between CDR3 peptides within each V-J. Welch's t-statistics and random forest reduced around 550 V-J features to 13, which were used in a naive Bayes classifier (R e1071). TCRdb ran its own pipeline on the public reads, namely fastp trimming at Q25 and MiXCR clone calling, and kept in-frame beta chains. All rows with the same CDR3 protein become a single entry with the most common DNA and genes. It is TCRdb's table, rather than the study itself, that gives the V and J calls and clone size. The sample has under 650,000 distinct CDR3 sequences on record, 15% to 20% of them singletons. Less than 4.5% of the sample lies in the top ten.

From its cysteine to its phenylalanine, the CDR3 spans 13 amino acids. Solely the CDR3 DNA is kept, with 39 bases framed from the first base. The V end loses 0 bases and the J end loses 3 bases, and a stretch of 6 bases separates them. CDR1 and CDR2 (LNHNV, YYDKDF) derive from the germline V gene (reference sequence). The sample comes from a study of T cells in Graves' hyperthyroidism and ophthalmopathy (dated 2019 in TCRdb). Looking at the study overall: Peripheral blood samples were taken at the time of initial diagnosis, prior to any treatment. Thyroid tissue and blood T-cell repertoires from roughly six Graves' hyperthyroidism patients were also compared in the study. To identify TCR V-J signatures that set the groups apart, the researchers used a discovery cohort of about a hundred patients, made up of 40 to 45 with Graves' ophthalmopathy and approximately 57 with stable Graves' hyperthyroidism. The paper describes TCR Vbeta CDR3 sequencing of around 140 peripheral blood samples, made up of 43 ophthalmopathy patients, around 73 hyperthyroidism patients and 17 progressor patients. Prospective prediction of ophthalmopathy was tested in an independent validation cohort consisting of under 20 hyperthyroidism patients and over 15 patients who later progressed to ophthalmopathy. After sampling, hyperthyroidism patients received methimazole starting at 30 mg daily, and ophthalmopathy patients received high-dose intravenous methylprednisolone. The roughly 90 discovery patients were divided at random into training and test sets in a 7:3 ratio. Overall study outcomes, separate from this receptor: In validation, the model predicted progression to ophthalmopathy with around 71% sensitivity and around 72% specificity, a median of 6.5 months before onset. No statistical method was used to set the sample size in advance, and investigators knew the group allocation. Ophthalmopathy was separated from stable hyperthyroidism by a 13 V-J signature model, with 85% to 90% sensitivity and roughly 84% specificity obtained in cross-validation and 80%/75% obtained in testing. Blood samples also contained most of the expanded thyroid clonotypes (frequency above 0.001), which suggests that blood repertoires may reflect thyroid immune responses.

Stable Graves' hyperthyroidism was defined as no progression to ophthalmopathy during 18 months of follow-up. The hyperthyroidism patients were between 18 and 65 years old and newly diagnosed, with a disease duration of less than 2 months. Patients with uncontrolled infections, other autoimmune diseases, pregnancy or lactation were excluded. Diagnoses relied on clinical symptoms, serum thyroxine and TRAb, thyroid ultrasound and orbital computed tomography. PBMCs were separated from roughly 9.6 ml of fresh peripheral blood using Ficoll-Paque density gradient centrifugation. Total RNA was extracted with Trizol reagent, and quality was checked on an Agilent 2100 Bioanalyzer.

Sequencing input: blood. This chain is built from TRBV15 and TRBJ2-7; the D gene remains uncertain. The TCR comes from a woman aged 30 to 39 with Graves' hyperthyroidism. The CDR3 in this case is CATSRDLIYEQYF. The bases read TGTGCCACCAGCAGAGATTTAATCTACGAGCAGTACTTC.